Reported below is one T cell receptor beta chain. There is no known antigen for this receptor. No clone much larger than this one lies a single base away; base qualities are absent. This entry is derived from a study of T cell responses to AZD1222 COVID-19 vaccine (dated by TCRdb to the early 2020s). About the study as a whole: AZD1222 recipients whose second dose came at about 4 weeks and those whose second dose came at about 12 weeks were combined into one group, since spike-specific TCR depth and breadth did not differ between the two schedules. TCR sequencing covered 233 trial participants: 207 given two doses of AZD1222 and about 26 given two doses of MenACWY control vaccine. Trial participants were enrolled by age into subgroups of 18-55, 56-69 and 70-plus years, and roughly 160, 29 and 62 TCR-sequenced participants, respectively, were included in these subgroups.

General conclusions and limits of the study: Because no day 14 peak-response samples were available, the repertoires could be characterized only after the peak T cell response. Vaccine-associated CD4 TCRs spanned the whole spike protein, with dominant responses in regions 160-218 and 743-854. Conclusions about previously exposed vaccinees were limited because only six AZD1222 recipients were SARS-CoV-2 seropositive at baseline. After two AZD1222 doses, both the breadth and the depth of spike-specific TCRs were significantly higher than at day 0 and than in MenACWY recipients. In the small 56-69-year group, the increase in depth fell short of significance, most likely because of low power. Reportedly, close to half of the unique spike-specific TCRs recognized epitopes lying outside the regions that are mutated in the B.1.351 and B.1.1.7 variants. Participants were mostly white British, with more females than males. The authors suggested clonal diversity may have been underestimated.

The CDR3 contains 20 residues, cysteine and phenylalanine counted. The CDR3 DNA has 60 bases and is translated from base 1. Via the germline V gene, CDR1 is SGHRS and CDR2 YFSETQ. V ends up 7 bases short and J 0 bases short, with an unmatched junction base count of 20. The label giving this sample's time point can be read as: baseline before first vaccination. The vaccinee samples were drawn from two UK trials, COV001 and COV002, one of which was a single-blind randomized controlled phase 2/3 trial testing AZD1222 (ChAdOx1 nCoV-19) in healthy adults. For TCRbeta chain sequencing, PBMC samples from trial participants were taken at day 0 and at day 28 after the second dose. The CDR3 regions of human TCRbeta chains were analyzed by immunosequencing. As for how the authors treated the data: TCRs in the repertoires were compared against a reference library of SARS-CoV-2-specific TCRs that had been generated with the MIRA antigen-specificity platform. Breadth was defined as the fraction of unique TCRs that were SARS-CoV-2-associated, and depth was defined as the fraction of total T cells that were SARS-CoV-2-associated. Using the MIRA data, each spike-specific TCR was assigned both to the spike region to which the TCR was reactive and to a CD4 or CD8 class. Log10-transformed breadth and depth values were compared by one-way ANOVA with Sidak's multiple comparisons tests. TCRdb provides this immuneACCESS table in a form limited to in-frame rearrangements. Some clones are lacking; in checked studies, under half of them reflect an unresolved V gene, and why the rest are absent is not known. That table is the source of V, J and clone size, and D and trimming were worked out from the DNA. Here the sample has approximately 84,000 clones; around 91% occur a single time. The ten top clones hold about 31% of the sample.

This clonotype originated in an adult in good health. The rearrangement combines TRBV5-1 with TRBJ1-5, and TRBD1 matches 9 of the central bases. This specimen consisted of peripheral blood, obtained on day 0 of AZD1222 vaccination. The DNA reads TGCGCCAGCTATAAGGACAGGGGTCCGGATGACCTCTATAGCAATCAGCCCCAGCATTTT. This gives the protein CASYKDRGPDDLYSNQPQHF.